The rows below give T cell receptor beta chains drawn from one sample of a study of blood T cells in healthy people across ages. TCRdb passed the 5' RACE reads through MiXCR, listing each CDR3 protein once. The data show some 890,000 distinct CDR3 sequences, 25% to 35% seen once. These data were likewise used in another study, on T cells of mothers and their children.

The sequenced sample was blood. These receptors all stem from a woman aged 40 to 55 in good health. The CDR3 runs from the conserved cysteine through the conserved F or W. The D gene is left open where the match is weak. A clone size is listed for some rows: how often the clone was seen (once, few, many), or a class if it is expanded.

d_call	v_call	j_call	clone_size	cdr3_length	cdr3_aa	cdr3_nt
-	TRBV5-1	TRBJ1-5	many	15	CASSLTPLSNQPQHF	TGCGCCAGCAGCTTGACTCCGTTGAGCAATCAGCCCCAGCATTTT
-	TRBV5-6	TRBJ2-7	-	11	CASRPHYEQYF	TGTGCCAGCCGCCCCCACTACGAGCAGTACTTC
TRBD1	TRBV20-1	TRBJ1-1	-	14	CSAREQGVRTEAFF	TGCAGTGCTAGAGAACAGGGGGTGCGCACTGAAGCTTTCTTT
-	TRBV6-5	TRBJ1-3	few	16	CASSYSEESSGNTIYF	TGTGCCAGCAGTTACTCGGAGGAGAGCTCTGGAAACACCATATATTTT
TRBD1	TRBV20-1	TRBJ1-2	once	13	CSAPGQPSYGYTF	TGCAGTGCCCCGGGACAGCCAAGCTATGGCTACACCTTC
TRBD1	TRBV6-6	TRBJ2-7	many	14	CASTRDRRPYEQYF	TGTGCCAGCACCAGGGACAGGAGACCCTACGAGCAGTACTTC
-	TRBV2	TRBJ2-2	few	15	CASSESGLNTGELFF	TGTGCCAGCAGTGAATCGGGGCTCAACACCGGGGAGCTGTTTTTT
-	TRBV4-3	TRBJ2-7	many	15	CASSQEGDRRYEQYF	TGCGCCAGCAGCCAAGAGGGGGACCGACGCTACGAGCAGTACTTC
TRBD1	TRBV28	TRBJ1-1	-	14	CASTQLRGPPTAFF	TGTGCCAGCACCCAACTTAGGGGGCCCCCTACGGCTTTCTTT
TRBD1	TRBV28	TRBJ2-2	-	15	CASGYDRVNTGELFF	TGTGCCAGCGGGTACGACAGGGTCAACACCGGGGAGCTGTTTTTT
-	TRBV20-1	TRBJ2-7	few	14	CSAHRQGKAYEQYF	TGCAGTGCCCACCGTCAGGGAAAGGCCTACGAGCAGTACTTC
-	TRBV7-2	TRBJ2-1	-	14	CASSSNRDVNEQFF	TGTGCCAGCAGCTCTAACAGGGATGTGAATGAGCAGTTCTTC
-	TRBV7-9	TRBJ1-2	many	14	CASSVRWGDYGYTF	TGTGCCAGCAGCGTTAGGTGGGGGGACTATGGCTACACCTTC
-	TRBV11-2	TRBJ2-1	-	16	CASSLLGSGAYNEQFF	TGTGCCAGCAGCTTACTCGGAAGCGGCGCCTACAATGAGCAGTTCTTC
-	TRBV5-5	TRBJ1-5	few	15	CASSFVGGGNQPQHF	TGTGCCAGCAGCTTTGTTGGGGGAGGCAATCAGCCCCAGCATTTT
-	TRBV10-3	TRBJ2-7	many	16	CAISELVGLYSYEQYF	TGTGCCATCAGTGAGTTGGTAGGACTATACTCCTACGAGCAGTACTTC
-	TRBV7-7	TRBJ2-1	-	13	CASSLDQGREQFF	TGTGCTAGCAGCTTAGACCAGGGTCGTGAGCAGTTCTTC
-	TRBV28	TRBJ2-3	many	15	CASSFASDVTDTQYF	TGTGCCAGCAGTTTCGCTAGCGACGTTACAGATACGCAGTATTTT
-	TRBV29-1	TRBJ1-1	few	11	CSVGGSTEAFF	TGCAGCGTCGGGGGTAGCACTGAAGCTTTCTTT
TRBD2	TRBV11-2	TRBJ2-5	few	16	CASSLAVLAGIETQYF	TGTGCCAGCAGCTTAGCAGTACTAGCGGGGATCGAGACCCAGTACTTC
-	TRBV7-3	TRBJ1-1	-	16	CASSKSRQTMNTEAFF	TGTGCCAGCAGCAAATCTAGACAGACCATGAACACTGAAGCTTTCTTT
-	TRBV4-2	TRBJ2-1	-	16	CASSQGAVSSYNEQFF	TGTGCCAGCAGCCAAGGGGCAGTTAGCTCCTACAATGAGCAGTTCTTC
-	TRBV2	TRBJ2-7	many	15	CASSRDDRGVDEQYF	TGTGCCAGCAGCCGGGACGACAGAGGGGTAGACGAGCAGTACTTC
TRBD1	TRBV11-2	TRBJ1-4	-	15	CASSRYGQDDEKLFF	TGTGCCAGCAGCCGTTACGGACAGGACGATGAAAAACTGTTTTTT
-	TRBV5-1	TRBJ2-1	-	14	CASSLGVRQNEQFF	TGCGCCAGCAGCTTGGGGGTCCGACAGAATGAGCAGTTCTTC
-	TRBV12-3/TRBV12-4	TRBJ2-1	-	13	CASKNSTKNEQFF	TGTGCCAGCAAAAATTCGACGAAAAATGAGCAGTTCTTC
TRBD1	TRBV6-5	TRBJ2-5	-	14	CASSLDRGMKTQYF	TGTGCCAGCAGTCTAGACAGGGGGATGAAGACCCAGTACTTC
TRBD2	TRBV20-1	TRBJ2-7	many	16	CSARDRASGGWNEQYF	TGCAGTGCTAGAGATAGAGCTAGCGGGGGGTGGAACGAGCAGTACTTC
-	TRBV7-7	TRBJ2-7	many	13	CASSPLPGYEQYF	TGTGCTAGCAGCCCTTTGCCGGGCTACGAGCAGTACTTC
TRBD1	TRBV20-1	TRBJ1-5	many	14	CSAHTGGAGQPQHF	TGCAGTGCCCACACAGGGGGCGCGGGGCAGCCCCAGCATTTT
-	TRBV9	TRBJ2-2	-	17	CASSPPRGSANTGELFF	TGTGCCAGCAGCCCCCCAAGGGGATCCGCGAACACCGGGGAGCTGTTTTTT
-	TRBV30	TRBJ1-2	-	13	CAWSVQTTYGYTF	TGTGCCTGGAGTGTCCAGACCACCTATGGCTACACCTTC
-	TRBV29-1	TRBJ2-7	many	11	CSVRIAYEQYF	TGCAGCGTTAGGATTGCCTACGAGCAGTACTTC
-	TRBV7-2	TRBJ1-5	-	13	CANSPEISQPQHF	TGTGCCAACAGCCCAGAGATTAGTCAGCCCCAGCATTTT
-	TRBV10-3	TRBJ2-7	-	13	CAIAFPGNYEQYF	TGTGCCATCGCCTTCCCAGGGAACTACGAGCAGTACTTC
TRBD2	TRBV27	TRBJ2-1	many	17	CASTPGWRGGPINEQFF	TGTGCCAGCACCCCCGGCTGGCGGGGGGGACCGATTAATGAGCAGTTCTTC
TRBD1	TRBV27	TRBJ1-5	few	14	CASKPGQLNQPQHF	TGTGCCAGCAAACCGGGACAGTTAAATCAGCCCCAGCATTTT
TRBD2	TRBV7-3	TRBJ2-1	-	16	CASSLWTSGLNNEQFF	TGTGCCAGCAGCTTATGGACTAGCGGGTTAAACAATGAGCAGTTCTTC
-	TRBV24-1	TRBJ2-7	many	14	CATPDLYSSYEQYF	TGTGCCACCCCAGATCTATACAGCTCCTACGAGCAGTACTTC
TRBD2	TRBV3-1	TRBJ2-7	-	15	CASSPRGERGYEQYF	TGTGCCAGCAGCCCTCGGGGGGAGCGGGGCTACGAGCAGTACTTC
-	TRBV29-1	TRBJ2-3	-	13	CSVDSRSTDTQYF	TGCAGCGTTGACTCGCGGAGCACAGATACGCAGTATTTT
-	TRBV15	TRBJ1-1	few	16	CARQPYGQPMNTEAFF	TGTGCCAGACAACCTTACGGACAGCCCATGAACACTGAAGCTTTCTTT
-	TRBV20-1	TRBJ2-5	-	12	CTSGGDKETQYF	TGCACCTCAGGGGGGGATAAAGAGACCCAGTACTTC
-	TRBV12-3/TRBV12-4	TRBJ1-2	-	15	CASSPHGLSNYGYTF	TGTGCCAGCAGTCCCCATGGACTATCTAACTATGGCTACACCTTC
-	TRBV3-1	TRBJ2-5	-	13	CASSQWHQETQYF	TGTGCCAGCAGCCAATGGCACCAAGAGACCCAGTACTTC